The rows below give T cell receptor beta chains drawn from one sample of a study of shared clonotypes between healthy human individuals. Method: immunoSEQ multiplex PCR; TCRdb's copy keeps in-frame clones and lacks some. Of some 1 million clones listed, approximately 70% are singletons. Sequencing was done on a sample of memory CD4+ T cells sorted from blood. These receptors came from a man younger than 30 in good health. Both conserved end residues are part of each CDR3. Each record gives: V gene, clone size, J gene, D gene, CDR3 protein, CDR3 DNA. D genes are given only for firm matches. Expanded clones get a size class; other rows say once, few or many, or leave the size out.

TRBV18	.	TRBJ2-7	TRBD1	CASSPGTGGREQYF	TGTGCCAGCTCACCCGGGACAGGGGGACGCGAGCAGTACTTC
TRBV7-2	.	TRBJ1-1	.	CASSHTSPNTEAFF	TGTGCCAGCAGCCACACTTCCCCGAACACTGAAGCTTTCTTT
TRBV6-1	.	TRBJ2-3	.	CASNYQATNTDTQYF	TGTGCCAGCAACTATCAGGCAACAAACACAGATACGCAGTATTTT
TRBV7-8	.	TRBJ1-5	.	CASSRLDGYSNQPQHF	TGTGCCAGCAGCCGGCTAGACGGTTATAGCAATCAGCCCCAGCATTTT
TRBV5-1	.	TRBJ2-2	.	CASTLDRGNAGELFF	TGCGCCAGCACCCTCGACAGAGGGAATGCCGGGGAGCTGTTTTTT
TRBV27	.	TRBJ1-1	.	CASSLTEYTEAFF	TGTGCCAGCAGTTTGACAGAATACACTGAAGCTTTCTTT
TRBV2	.	TRBJ2-3	.	CASSDEGATDTQYF	TGTGCCAGCAGTGACGAAGGGGCCACAGATACGCAGTATTTT
TRBV5-4	once	TRBJ2-5	TRBD2	CASSFSGGQETQYF	TGTGCCAGCAGCTTTAGCGGGGGGCAAGAGACCCAGTACTTC
TRBV5-1	.	TRBJ2-7	.	CASSLLLGDPISEQYF	TGCGCCAGCAGCTTGTTGTTGGGGGATCCTATAAGCGAGCAGTACTTC
TRBV7-9	.	TRBJ1-4	.	CASSLREANEKLFF	TGTGCCAGCAGCTTACGGGAAGCTAATGAAAAACTGTTTTTT
TRBV2	.	TRBJ1-2	TRBD1	CASSADRGDYGYTF	TGTGCCAGCAGTGCCGACAGGGGCGACTATGGCTACACCTTC
TRBV27	few	TRBJ1-2	.	CASRLTGFGYGYTF	TGTGCCAGCCGACTTACAGGGTTCGGCTATGGCTACACCTTC
TRBV7-2	.	TRBJ2-3	.	CASSLGPAGTDTQYF	TGTGCCAGCAGCTTAGGTCCAGCGGGCACAGATACGCAGTATTTT
TRBV9	.	TRBJ2-3	.	CASSVGRISTDTQYF	TGTGCCAGCAGCGTTGGAAGGATTAGCACAGATACGCAGTATTTT
TRBV5-4	.	TRBJ2-7	.	CASSLRQVPYEQYF	TGTGCCAGCAGCTTGAGACAGGTACCCTACGAGCAGTACTTC
TRBV6-5	many	TRBJ1-1	.	CASSLQVIGGGTEAFF	TGTGCCAGCAGTTTGCAGGTGATCGGGGGAGGCACTGAAGCTTTCTTT
TRBV9	.	TRBJ2-1	TRBD1	CASSPRQGYNEQFF	TGTGCCAGCAGCCCACGACAGGGCTACAATGAGCAGTTCTTC
TRBV5-6	.	TRBJ2-7	.	CASVLGPDGWGEQYF	TGTGCCAGCGTCCTGGGCCCGGACGGATGGGGCGAGCAGTACTTC
TRBV5-6	.	TRBJ2-3	.	CASSALGDTQYF	TGTGCCAGCAGCGCCCTGGGAGATACGCAGTATTTT
TRBV7-9	.	TRBJ2-2	TRBD2	CASSTSGAGNTGELFF	TGTGCCAGCAGCACTAGCGGGGCGGGGAACACCGGGGAGCTGTTTTTT
TRBV5-4	once	TRBJ2-7	TRBD1	CASSFRGTGRDEQYF	TGTGCCAGCAGCTTCAGGGGGACAGGGAGGGACGAGCAGTACTTC
TRBV6-5	.	TRBJ2-5	TRBD1	CASSIGDSFQETQYF	TGTGCCAGCAGTATAGGGGACAGTTTCCAAGAGACCCAGTACTTC
TRBV2	once	TRBJ2-5	.	CASSVRFQETQYF	TGTGCCAGCAGTGTTAGATTCCAAGAGACCCAGTACTTC
TRBV5-1	.	TRBJ2-1	.	CASSFEWANEQFF	TGCGCCAGCAGCTTTGAATGGGCAAATGAGCAGTTCTTC
TRBV2	.	TRBJ2-7	.	CASSGVGGPYEQYF	TGTGCCAGCAGTGGGGTCGGCGGCCCCTACGAGCAGTACTTC
TRBV2	.	TRBJ2-3	.	CASSEVAGTQYF	TGTGCCAGCAGTGAAGTGGCGGGTACGCAGTATTTT
TRBV2	.	TRBJ1-3	TRBD1	CASKITGAQTSGNTIYF	TGTGCCAGCAAGATCACAGGGGCCCAAACCTCTGGAAACACCATATATTTT
TRBV10-3	.	TRBJ1-4	.	CAISDGEANEKLVF	TGTGCCATCAGTGACGGGGAGGCTAATGAAAAACTGGTTTTT
TRBV5-1	.	TRBJ2-2	TRBD1	CASSLADRVDTGELFF	TGCGCCAGCAGCTTGGCCGACAGGGTGGACACCGGGGAGCTGTTTTTT
TRBV4-1	.	TRBJ1-6	.	CASSRRAPGRDNSPLHF	TGCGCCAGCAGCCGCCGAGCACCGGGACGGGACAATTCACCCCTCCACTTT
TRBV7-2	.	TRBJ2-7	.	CASSAPFLGSYEQYF	TGTGCCAGCAGCGCCCCATTTCTGGGATCCTACGAGCAGTACTTC
TRBV30	.	TRBJ2-2	.	CAWRRETGELFF	TGTGCCTGGAGAAGGGAAACCGGGGAGCTGTTTTTT
TRBV11-3	.	TRBJ2-3	TRBD2	CASSRTSGRGTDTQYF	TGTGCCAGCAGCCGGACTAGCGGGAGAGGCACAGATACGCAGTATTTT
TRBV19	few	TRBJ2-1	TRBD2	CASSASGSSYNEQFF	TGTGCCAGTAGTGCTAGCGGGAGCTCCTACAATGAGCAGTTCTTC
TRBV7-6	.	TRBJ2-2	TRBD2	CASSPGRGGGTGELFF	TGTGCCAGCAGCCCTGGGAGGGGTGGGGGCACCGGGGAGCTGTTTTTT
TRBV5-1	.	TRBJ2-1	.	CASSLAGRGLNEQFF	TGCGCCAGCAGCTTGGCCGGGCGGGGGCTCAATGAGCAGTTCTTC
TRBV7-9	few	TRBJ2-7	.	CASSLRAGQGDEQYF	TGTGCCAGCAGCTTACGGGCAGGGCAGGGCGACGAGCAGTACTTC
TRBV28	.	TRBJ2-7	TRBD1	CASSSHSGGPYEQYF	TGTGCCAGCAGTTCACACTCAGGGGGCCCCTACGAGCAGTACTTC
TRBV28	.	TRBJ1-2	TRBD1	CASSFTGAYGYTF	TGTGCCAGCAGTTTTACAGGGGCCTATGGCTACACCTTC
TRBV9	once	TRBJ2-1	TRBD2	CASSVAGLVRNEQFF	TGTGCCAGCAGCGTAGCGGGACTAGTTCGCAATGAGCAGTTCTTC